This TCR beta chain was sequenced during a study of blood T cells in healthy people across ages. On the study more broadly: Template switching recovered approximately one barcoded beta molecule for every two T cells.

Germline CDR1 and CDR2: SQVTM and ANQGSEA. The CDR3 covers 17 residues. With 0 bases clipped from V and 4 bases from J, the junction kept 6 bases outside the gene matches. Overall study findings and caveats: Because sorting was not performed, PBMCs prevented conclusive naive versus antigen-experienced comparison.

Primed by a sample-barcoded 5' primer and a J-beta primer mix, a second PCR proceeded for about 7 to 11 cycles. Every single cDNA molecule received a tag from a template-switch adaptor with 12 random nucleotides. MiXCR, run by TCRdb on the 5' RACE reads, gives a single entry per CDR3 protein. This sample carries fewer than 700,000 distinct CDR3 sequences, around half of them seen once, and the ten largest clones take 20% to 25%. Total RNA was extracted at no less than 6 micrograms per sample. A note on this clonotype: Antigen specificity is unknown.

The source is an older man in good health. The sample was blood. This chain links TRBV29-1 with TRBJ2-2; 12 bases are shared with TRBD1. The CDR3 here is CSVEDTGQGASTGELFF. DNA for the CDR3: TGCAGCGTTGAAGATACGGGACAGGGGGCGAGCACCGGGGAGCTGTTTTTT.